This T cell receptor beta chain was obtained from a study of blood T cell repertoires in COVID-19. As for the study in general: PBMCs, B-cell-depleted T cells, or T cells provided the cDNA or gDNA that made up the material.

Trimming pared 6 bases from V and 0 bases from J, leaving 15 bases between. The CDR3 extends over 15 amino acids. The germline V gene encodes CDR1 LGHNT and CDR2 FRNRAP. Participants, about 18 to 90 years old, spanned approximately 25 US areas. Study processing details: Using reference gene primer amplification, nucleated cell counts were estimated. Assay: immunoSEQ multiplex PCR; the TCRdb copy retains only in-frame clones and omits some. For V, J and clone size, that table is used; D and trimming come from the DNA. The data show 200,000 to 250,000 clones, with about four fifths seen just once and under 2% held by the top ten.

The chain couples TRBV12-5 to TRBJ2-7; tentatively, D is TRBD2 (6 bases). The TCR comes from a man in his 60s who had recovered from COVID-19. The sequenced sample consisted of PBMCs or T cells enriched from blood (not recorded which). The CDR3 bases are TGTGCTAGTGGAACCACTAGCTCGGTCTCCTACGAGCAGTACTTC. It translates to CASGTTSSVSYEQYF.